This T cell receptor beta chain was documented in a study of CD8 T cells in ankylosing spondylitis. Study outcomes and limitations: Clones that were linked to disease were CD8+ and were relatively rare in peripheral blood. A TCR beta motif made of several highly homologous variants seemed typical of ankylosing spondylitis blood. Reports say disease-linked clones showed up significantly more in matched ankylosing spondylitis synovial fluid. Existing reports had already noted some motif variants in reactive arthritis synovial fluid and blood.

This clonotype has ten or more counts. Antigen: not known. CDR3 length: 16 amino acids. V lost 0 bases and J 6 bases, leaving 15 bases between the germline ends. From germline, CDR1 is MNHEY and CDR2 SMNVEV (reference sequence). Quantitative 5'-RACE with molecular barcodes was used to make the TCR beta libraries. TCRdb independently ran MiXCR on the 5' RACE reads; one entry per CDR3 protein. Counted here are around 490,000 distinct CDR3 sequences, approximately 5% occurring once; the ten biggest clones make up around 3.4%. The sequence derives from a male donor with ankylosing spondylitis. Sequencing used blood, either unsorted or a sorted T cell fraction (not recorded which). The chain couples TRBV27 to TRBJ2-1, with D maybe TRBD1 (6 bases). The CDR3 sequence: CASSLSRRGLVNEQFF. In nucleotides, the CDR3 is TGTGCCAGCAGTTTATCCCGCAGGGGTTTAGTCAATGAGCAGTTCTTC.